The clone carrying this T cell receptor beta chain was observed a few times. TCRdb's copy holds only in-frame clones and misses some; the assay was immunoSEQ multiplex PCR. The sample records fewer than 65,000 clones, around four fifths being singletons. The sample belongs to a study of radiotherapy plus CTLA-4 blockade in lung cancer. CDR1 LNHDA and CDR2 SQIVND come from the germline V gene (reference sequence). Trimming took off 7 bases at V and 4 bases at J, with 13 bases between the two ends. This CDR3 contains 14 residues. The genes are TRBV19 and TRBJ1-4; D is unresolved. The input for sequencing was peripheral blood, taken from a patient treated with radiotherapy plus ipilimumab. The source of this sequence is a human donor with non-small cell lung cancer whose response to radiotherapy plus ipilimumab could not be evaluated. CDR3 amino acids: CASTSVGLNEKLFF. The CDR3 nucleotides are TGTGCCAGTACCTCGGTCGGTCTTAATGAAAAACTGTTTTTT.